These 24 T cell receptor beta chains came from one sample sequenced in a study of T cell repertoires in cytomegalovirus infection. From the reads, TCRdb called clonotypes with MiXCR, one entry per CDR3 protein. This table has a few hundred thousand distinct CDR3 sequences, approximately 40% appearing once. Antigens for these TCRs are unknown. The sample in question was cultured PBMCs, obtained from culture after CMV antigen stimulation. Receptor source: a human donor in good health (CMV status not recorded). Some clones in this sample may be carry-over from other donors' samples.

The chain employs TRBV5-1 and TRBJ2-2; D tentatively fits TRBD1 or TRBD2 (5 bases each). CDR3 size: 16 residues. Germline V lookup: CDR1 SGHRS, CDR2 YFSETQ. V was pared by 2 bases and J by 3 bases, with 14 bases between. This CDR3 is CASSFRPGQYTGELFF. The CDR3 region has the DNA TGCGCCAGCAGCTTTAGGCCGGGGCAGTACACCGGGGAGCTGTTTTTT.

The chain employs TRBV4-1 and TRBJ1-5; D gene uncertain. This CDR3 is 18 amino acids long. Germline CDR1 MGHRA, CDR2 YSYEKL. V lost 1 base and J lost 6, with 22 bases in between. CDR3 sequence (DNA): TGCGCCAGCAGCCAAGGAGTCCCTCTTCGGGGTCGGTTTCAGCCCCAGCATTTT. This sequence encodes CASSQGVPLRGRFQPQHF.

The chain combines TRBV11-2 with TRBJ2-3, with D possibly matching TRBD2 (5 bases). The germline CDR1 and CDR2 sequences are SGHAT and FQNNGV. The V end lost 0 bases, the J end lost 4 bases, and 17 bases lay between the germline ends. The CDR3 is made up of 17 amino acids. Here the CDR3 reads CASSLDVGHKEADTQYF. The CDR3, as DNA: TGTGCCAGCAGCTTAGATGTGGGCCATAAGGAGGCAGATACGCAGTATTTT.

V usage is TRBV7-8 and J usage is TRBJ2-5; 7 nucleotides align to TRBD1. The CDR3 covers 13 residues. Germline lookup yields CDR1 SGHVS and CDR2 FQNEAQ. Trimming took 5 bases from V and 3 from J; bases not matched to a gene: 3. CDR3: CASSRDSKETQYF. As DNA, the CDR3 is TGTGCCAGCAGCCGGGACAGCAAAGAGACCCAGTACTTC.

This chain joins TRBV19 and TRBJ1-5; a possible D gene is TRBD1 (6 bases). Germline assignment: CDR1 LNHDA and CDR2 SQIVND (reference sequence). The CDR3 extends over 16 amino acids. V was trimmed by 7 bases and J by 2 bases, leaving 18 bases between them. The CDR3 DNA is TGTGCCAGTACCACCACGGGGGGCAGGGGCAATCAGCCCCAGCATTTT. Amino acids: CASTTTGGRGNQPQHF.

With respect to this clonotype: A read error may produce the germline difference seen at one junction end. The chain combines TRBV7-2 with TRBJ2-2; D unclear. Germline V CDR1 and CDR2: SGHTA, FQGNSA. The CDR3 has 15 residues. CDR3 in amino acids: CAGSLYPSNTGELFF. CDR3 coding DNA: TGTGCCGGCAGCTTATATCCCTCGAACACCGGGGAGCTGTTTTTT.

This clonotype was detected only a few times. This chain joins TRBV12-3 or TRBV12-4 and TRBJ2-7, with D perhaps matching TRBD1 (6 bases). Trimming took 6 bases from V and 5 from J, leaving 17 bases between them. This CDR3 has 14 residues. The CDR3 protein is CASSLSQGWNEQYF. The CDR3 bases are TGTGCCAGCAGCCTATCCCAGGGGTGGAACGAGCAGTACTTC.

This clonotype has ten or more counts. This chain joins TRBV7-8 and TRBJ1-5; D gene uncertain. With 1 base removed from V and 7 bases from J, the gap between germline ends came to 14 bases. This CDR3 is built from 15 residues. Looked up from germline, CDR1 is SGHVS and CDR2 is FQNEAQ. CDR3 loop: CASSLGTAWRQPQHF. CDR3 coding DNA: TGTGCCAGCAGCTTAGGCACAGCGTGGCGGCAGCCCCAGCATTTT.

The CDR3 bases are TGTGCCAGCAGTGAAGAACAGTTTTCGGAGACCCAGTACTTC. This encodes CASSEEQFSETQYF. The V call is TRBV2, the J call TRBJ2-5, with D uncertain. V lost 1 base to trimming and J lost 5 bases, with 11 bases between them. CDR3 length: 14 amino acids. Germline V lookup: CDR1 SNHLY, CDR2 FYNNEI.

J is TRBJ1-6 and V is TRBV27; D is unresolved. With 1 base removed from V and 0 bases from J, the gap between germline ends came to 10 bases. The CDR3 runs 17 residues. Germline CDR1 MNHEY, CDR2 SMNVEV (reference sequence). This CDR3 reads CASSLWGASSYNSPLHF. Here the CDR3 DNA reads TGTGCCAGCAGTTTATGGGGTGCAAGCTCCTATAATTCACCCCTCCACTTT.

This clonotype was picked up many times. This chain links TRBV7-2 with TRBJ1-1; possibly TRBD1 for D (6 bases). In germline, CDR1 is SGHTA, CDR2 FQGNSA. The ends were cut back, 1 base at V and 6 bases at J, with 15 bases in the middle. This CDR3 contains 15 residues. CDR3 in amino acids: CASSLVAGALPEAFF. CDR3 sequence (DNA): TGTGCCAGCAGCTTAGTGGCGGGGGCGCTTCCTGAAGCTTTCTTT. Full variable domain (remainder filled in from reference TRBV7-2 and TRBJ1-1): GAGVSQSPSNKVTEKGKDVELRCDPISGHTALYWYRQSLGQGLEFLIYFQGNSAPDKSGLPSDRFSAERTGGSVSTLTIQRTQQEDSAVYLCASSLVAGALPEAFFGQGTRLTVV.

The chain has TRBV6-1 and TRBJ2-2; the D is unclear. In germline, CDR1 is MNHNS, CDR2 SASEGT. CDR3 length equals 13 residues. V lost 7 bases and J 0 bases, leaving 6 bases between the germline ends. The CDR3, as DNA: TGTGCCAGCACCACGACGAACACCGGGGAGCTGTTTTTT. It encodes CASTTTNTGELFF.

V is TRBV7-2 and J is TRBJ1-4, with a possible D match to TRBD1 (6 bases). The CDR3 contains 15 residues. Germline values: CDR1 SGHTA, CDR2 FQGNSA. V shed 5 bases and J shed 5 bases, with 15 bases lying between them. The CDR3 spells CASSPRGTQNEKLFF. CDR3 bases: TGTGCCAGCAGCCCTCGGGGGACACAAAATGAAAAACTGTTTTTT.

The sample holds a few counts of this clonotype. The V and J genes are TRBV6-2 or TRBV6-3 and TRBJ2-5; possible D gene TRBD2, 7 bases. This CDR3 comprises 16 residues. Germline lookup yields CDR1 MNHEY and CDR2 SVGEGT. V lost 8 bases and J 5 bases, leaving 24 bases between the germline ends. CDR3 DNA: TGTGCCAGCTCACAGGGAGGGGTCCTCTATAGCGAGACCCAGTACTTC. Protein sequence: CASSQGGVLYSETQYF.

The rearrangement links TRBV6-1 to TRBJ2-3; 8 positions match TRBD2. With V trimmed by 5 bases and J by 0 bases, 7 bases remained unmatched. This CDR3 has 16 amino acids. Germline V gene sequence: CDR1 MNHNS, CDR2 SASEGT. CDR3 sequence reads: CASSFGTSSSTDTQYF. CDR3 sequence (DNA): TGTGCCAGCAGTTTTGGGACTAGTTCTAGCACAGATACGCAGTATTTT.

This clonotype was seen a few times. This chain links TRBV12-3 or TRBV12-4 with TRBJ2-1; 7 bases are shared with TRBD2. Trimming at V came to 5 bases and at J to 2 bases, leaving 6 bases not matched to a gene. The CDR3 is 15 residues long. This CDR3 reads CASSPGTTAYNEQFF. In DNA, the CDR3 is TGTGCCAGCAGTCCCGGGACTACCGCCTACAATGAGCAGTTCTTC.

The J gene is TRBJ2-3, the V gene TRBV11-2; no clear D. V lost 5 bases, J lost 6 bases, and 9 bases lay in between. The CDR3 runs 12 residues. The germline V gene encodes CDR1 SGHAT and CDR2 FQNNGV. As DNA, the CDR3 is TGTGCCAGCAGCACCACCATCGATACGCAGTATTTT. Encoded protein: CASSTTIDTQYF.

The rearrangement uses TRBV7-2 and TRBJ2-3, with TRBD2 as a possible D gene (6 bases). Trimming removed 5 bases from V and 5 bases from J, with 14 bases in between. Germline-derived CDR1 and CDR2 are SGHTA and FQGNSA. The CDR3 runs to 14 residues. Here the CDR3 DNA reads TGTGCCAGCAGCCCGCTGCTGGGAGGAGATACGCAGTATTTT. Its protein is CASSPLLGGDTQYF.

V usage is TRBV7-8 and J usage is TRBJ2-3; the match to TRBD1 covers 7 bases. This CDR3 has 17 residues. V lost 5 bases and J lost 0; bases outside the gene matches: 11. From germline, CDR1 is SGHVS and CDR2 FQNEAQ. The chain's CDR3 is CASSPYRQGSSTDTQYF. In DNA form, the CDR3 reads TGTGCCAGCAGCCCTTACCGACAGGGCTCTAGCACAGATACGCAGTATTTT.

The table lists this clonotype with a few counts. The V call is TRBV7-2, the J call TRBJ1-2, with a weak D call TRBD1 (5 bases). The V end lost 2 bases, the J end lost 4 bases, and 14 bases lay between the germline ends. This CDR3 has 15 residues. The germline V gene encodes CDR1 SGHTA and CDR2 FQGNSA. CDR3 amino acids: CASSLTLDSPYGYTF. The CDR3 region has the DNA TGTGCCAGCAGCTTAACCCTAGACAGTCCCTATGGCTACACCTTC. Filled out from reference TRBV7-2 and TRBJ1-2, the complete variable domain reads GAGVSQSPSNKVTEKGKDVELRCDPISGHTALYWYRQSLGQGLEFLIYFQGNSAPDKSGLPSDRFSAERTGGSVSTLTIQRTQQEDSAVYLCASSLTLDSPYGYTFGSGTRLTVV.

This clonotype is a singleton in its sample. The V call is TRBV6-1, the J call TRBJ2-7; 7 bases line up with TRBD2. Germline CDR1 is MNHNS and CDR2 is SASEGT. The CDR3 length is 13 residues. V shed 1 base and J 11 bases; nucleotides not matched to a gene: 8. CDR3 loop: CASSEGGGPFKYF. Written as DNA, the CDR3 is TGTGCCAGCAGTGAAGGGGGGGGACCTTTCAAGTACTTC.

The chain uses TRBV20-1 and TRBJ2-7; 7 positions match TRBD1. This CDR3 is built from 14 residues. Germline V gene lookup returns CDR1 DFQATT and CDR2 SNEGSKA (reference sequence). Losses at the gene ends were 6 bases for V and 0 bases for J; bases not matched to a gene: 8. The CDR3 DNA follows: TGCAGTGCCGAGGGGGCAACTAGCTCCTACGAGCAGTACTTC. It encodes CSAEGATSSYEQYF.

This clonotype was observed a handful of times. V usage is TRBV5-4 and J usage is TRBJ2-7; 9 nucleotides align to TRBD2. This CDR3 is 15 amino acids long. The junction had 6 bases not matched to a gene; V was cut back by 1 base and J by 4 bases. Germline V gene data show CDR1 as SGHNT and CDR2 as YYREEE (reference sequence). This CDR3 reads CASSLLRGGGYEQYF. The CDR3 DNA sequence: TGTGCCAGCAGCTTGCTGCGGGGGGGAGGGTACGAGCAGTACTTC.

The rearrangement links TRBV7-6 to TRBJ1-1, with no clear D. The CDR3 is 15 amino acids. The germline V gene encodes CDR1 SGHVS and CDR2 FNYEAQ. V was cut by 5 bases and J by 0 bases, with 13 bases left in between. In nucleotides, the CDR3 is TGTGCCAGCAGCCGGCGAGGCAGGATGAACACTGAAGCTTTCTTT. The encoded protein is CASSRRGRMNTEAFF.